This entry features one T cell receptor (beta chain) sequence. The antigen is undetermined. This specimen comes from a study of identical twins. Study-level points and caveats: Rather than following the same donors, the conclusions depended on cross-sectional statistical analysis. Excess sharing by twins proved weaker in beta out-of-frame sequences. Invariant T cells like MAIT and iNKT could partly confound the zero-insertion analyses.

The cDNA had a unique molecular identifier and a template-switch universal primer site. TCRdb analysed the 5' RACE reads with MiXCR anew, one entry per CDR3 protein. The sample has around 650,000 distinct CDR3 sequences, about 7.6% seen once; the top ten hold 1.6%. This CDR3 region has 15 residues. The V segment lost 3 bases and the J segment 6 bases; nucleotides outside the gene matches: 8. CDR1 DFQATT and CDR2 SNEGSKA come from the germline V gene (reference sequence). This sample also appeared in a second study, on yellow fever vaccine responses in identical twins.

Specimen: PBMCs. The clonotype originates from a woman aged 18 to 35 in good health. The J gene is TRBJ2-1, the V gene TRBV20-1, with 10 bases aligning to TRBD2. CDR3 sequence (DNA): TGCAGTGCTAGGCCCGGGACTAGCGTCATCAATGAGCAGTTCTTC. This encodes CSARPGTSVINEQFF.